This paragraph reports one T cell receptor beta chain. Antigen specificity is unknown. The read is 3 residues too short to cover the CDR3 end, so that end is filled in from the germline J gene. Each participant carried one incident cervical HPV16 infection only. MY09/MY11 PCR detected cervical HPV DNA; dot-blot assigned genotypes. This sample stems from a study of T cells in women clearing cervical HPV infection. Across the study: Case blood was drawn when the lesion was first found; control blood after infection became undetectable.

Libraries were prepared by immunoSEQ multiplex PCR; TCRdb keeps only in-frame clonotypes and omits some of them. The listing contains around 48,000 clones. V was shortened by 2 bases and J by 5 bases, with 10 bases between the two germline ends. This CDR3 is 15 amino acids long. The germline gives CDR1 MDHEN, CDR2 SYDVKM. Study-wide results and caveats: TRBV6-7 abundance was lower in cases than controls (around 0.1% versus 0.15%).

J is TRBJ1-6 and V is TRBV28; D possibly corresponds to TRBD1 (6 bases). The sequencing input was blood buffy coat. This receptor was taken from a woman between 18 and 70 years old with a cervical HPV16 infection that either progressed to CIN3+ or cleared (not recorded which). CDR3 sequence: CASSLGTGHNSPLHF. The sequenced part of the CDR3 DNA is TGTGCCAGCAGTTTAGGCACAGGGCATAATTCACCC.